The 22 T cell receptor beta chains in this list originate from one sample, sequenced in a study of blood T cell repertoires in COVID-19. Repertoires were generated with immunoSEQ multiplex PCR, while TCRdb's copy carries only in-frame clones and drops some. The sample has around 150,000 clones, approximately 90% seen once. Specimen: peripheral blood. The receptor set was obtained from a woman in her 70s with COVID-19, enrolled during active disease.

J is TRBJ2-3 and V is TRBV5-5; TRBD1 aligns across 10 bases. CDR1 is SGHKS and CDR2 is YYEKEE in the germline V gene (reference sequence). V was clipped by 0 bases and J by 4 bases; unmatched bases: 5. The CDR3 spans 16 residues. CDR3: CASSLAPGQGPDTQYF. In DNA, the CDR3 is TGTGCCAGCAGCTTGGCTCCGGGACAGGGGCCAGATACGCAGTATTTT.

This clone was observed a few times. The J gene is TRBJ1-2, the V gene TRBV19, with a tentative D call TRBD1 (5 bases). Trimming took 5 bases from V and 4 from J, leaving 17 bases between them. Germline V gene data show CDR1 as LNHDA and CDR2 as SQIVND (reference sequence). The CDR3 loop spans 15 amino acids. CDR3 residues: CASSSQQGGGYGYTF. CDR3 bases: TGTGCCAGTAGTTCCCAGCAGGGTGGTGGCTATGGCTACACCTTC. The variable domain in full, completed from reference TRBV19 and TRBJ1-2, reads DGGITQSPKYLFRKEGQNVTLSCEQNLNHDAMYWYRQDPGQGLRLIYYSQIVNDFQKGDIAEGYSVSREKKESFPLTVTSAQKNPTAFYLCASSSQQGGGYGYTFGSGTRLTVV.

V usage is TRBV7-9 and J usage is TRBJ2-5, with D possibly being TRBD1 (6 bases). The CDR3 covers 16 residues. With 1 base removed from V and 3 bases from J, the gap between germline ends came to 15 bases. Per germline, CDR1 SEHNR and CDR2 FQNEAQ (reference sequence). CDR3 region: CASSLGPRTAEETQYF. The DNA of the CDR3 is TGTGCCAGCAGCTTAGGCCCTCGGACAGCGGAAGAGACCCAGTACTTC. Looking up the rest from reference TRBV7-9 and TRBJ2-5 gives the full variable domain: DTGVSQNPRHKITKRGQNVTFRCDPISEHNRLYWYRQTLGQGPEFLTYFQNEAQLEKSRLLSDRFSAERPKGSFSTLEIQRTEQGDSAMYLCASSLGPRTAEETQYFGPGTRLLVL.

V usage is TRBV4-2 and J usage is TRBJ1-1, with D possibly matching TRBD1 (6 bases). CDR1 LGHNA and CDR2 YNFKEQ come from the germline V gene. Trimming took 7 bases from V and 4 from J, leaving 16 bases between them. The CDR3 has 14 amino acids. The CDR3 here is CASTSVGRGTEAFF. DNA of the CDR3: TGTGCCAGCACCTCCGTCGGCAGGGGCACTGAAGCTTTCTTT.

The chain joins TRBV10-2 to TRBJ2-2; possible D gene TRBD2, 6 bases. The germline V and J ends were trimmed by 6 bases and 4 bases, with 12 bases remaining between them. Per germline, CDR1 WSHSY and CDR2 SAAADI. This CDR3 has 14 residues. CDR3 sequence: CASRLAVATGELFF. CDR3 coding DNA: TGCGCCAGCAGACTAGCAGTGGCCACCGGGGAGCTGTTTTTT.

This clone was detected a few times. This chain uses TRBV7-9 with TRBJ1-6; no firm D call. V was pared by 2 bases and J by 14 bases, with 13 bases between. The CDR3 consists of 13 residues. Germline-derived CDR1 and CDR2 are SEHNR and FQNEAQ (reference sequence). CDR3 DNA sequence: TGTGCCAGCAGCTTAAACAGCCCCTCAGCCCTCCACTTT. Protein product: CASSLNSPSALHF.

The rearrangement joins TRBV5-4 to TRBJ1-4, with D unresolved. The germline V gene has CDR1 SGHNT and CDR2 YYREEE (reference sequence). V shed 0 bases and J shed 4 bases, with 7 bases lying between them. This CDR3 spans 14 amino acids. The CDR3 reads CASSLGRSNEKLFF. The DNA for the CDR3 is TGTGCCAGCAGCTTGGGTCGGAGTAATGAAAAACTGTTTTTT. Supplemented by reference TRBV5-4 and TRBJ1-4, the full variable domain reads ETGVTQSPTHLIKTRGQQVTLRCSSQSGHNTVSWYQQALGQGPQFIFQYYREEENGRGNFPPRFSGLQFPNYSSELNVNALELDDSALYLCASSLGRSNEKLFFGSGTQLSVL.

This clone was seen a handful of times. This chain uses TRBV6-2 or TRBV6-3 with TRBJ1-5; D possibly corresponds to TRBD1 (6 bases). The CDR3 consists of 13 residues. Germline loops: CDR1 MNHEY, CDR2 SVGEGT. V shed 5 bases and J shed 3 bases, with 8 bases lying between them. DNA of the CDR3: TGTGCCAGCAGTGACAGGACCAATCAGCCCCAGCATTTT. This encodes CASSDRTNQPQHF.

The chain links TRBV27 to TRBJ1-3; no reliable D call. V gave up 7 bases and J gave up 3 bases, with 13 bases separating them. Germline loops: CDR1 MNHEY, CDR2 SMNVEV (reference sequence). The CDR3 spans 14 residues. The CDR3: CASMPLGGGNTIYF. As DNA, the CDR3 is TGTGCCAGCATGCCCCTCGGCGGTGGAAACACCATATATTTT.

The V call is TRBV12-2, the J call TRBJ2-3; TRBD2 was called by the table and not checked on the DNA. TRBV12-2 constitutes a pseudogene. This CDR3 contains 21 residues. CDR3 protein: CASRSTWGVYYHMRFTDTQYF. The CDR3 coding sequence is TGTGCAAGTCGATCGACCTGGGGGGTTTACTACCACATGAGGTTTACAGATACGCAGTATTTT.

The chain has TRBV7-2 and TRBJ2-3, with 9 bases that match TRBD2. The CDR3 runs 17 residues. Per the germline V gene, CDR1 is SGHTA and CDR2 is FQGNSA. Trimming took 5 bases from V and 2 from J; bases not matched to a gene: 11. CDR3 sequence: CASSERLAGALTDTQYF. DNA of the CDR3: TGTGCCAGCAGCGAACGGTTAGCGGGGGCCCTCACAGATACGCAGTATTTT.

This chain connects TRBV10-3 to TRBJ1-5, with D hard to call. The germline V gene has CDR1 ENHRY and CDR2 SYGVKD. The germline V and J ends were trimmed by 5 bases and 3 bases, with 11 bases remaining between them. There are 14 residues in the CDR3. The CDR3 DNA sequence: TGTGCCATCAGTTTTGGCGGCGACAATCAGCCCCAGCATTTT. Protein: CAISFGGDNQPQHF.

This clone turned up a few times. CDR3 in amino acids: CATSRDRQGTTNTGELFF. Here the CDR3 DNA reads TGTGCCACCAGCAGAGACCGACAGGGGACTACGAACACCGGGGAGCTGTTTTTT. The chain links TRBV15 to TRBJ2-2; weak D call: TRBD1 (8 bases). CDR1 and CDR2 from the germline V gene are LNHNV and YYDKDF (reference sequence). Deletions cut 0 bases from V and 0 bases from J, with 14 bases between. The CDR3 has 18 residues.

The chain combines TRBV7-3 with TRBJ2-6, with unresolved D. With 2 bases removed from V and 3 bases from J, the gap between germline ends came to 11 bases. Germline V CDR1 and CDR2: SGHTA, FQGTGA. The CDR3 contains 16 residues. The CDR3 loop reads CASSLVGHGGANVLTF. In DNA, the CDR3 is TGTGCCAGCAGCTTAGTTGGGCATGGTGGGGCCAACGTCCTGACTTTC.

The chain recombines TRBV5-4 with TRBJ2-5, with 10 bases aligning to TRBD1. Looked up from germline, CDR1 is SGHNT and CDR2 is YYREEE (reference sequence). The V and J ends lost 5 bases and 4 bases, in that order; junction bases with no gene match: 11. The CDR3 is 16 residues long. CDR3 DNA sequence: TGTGCCAGCAGTTACGGGACAGGGGCTGTCGGAGAGACCCAGTACTTC. It is translated as CASSYGTGAVGETQYF.

This clone was counted a single time. V usage is TRBV6-5 and J usage is TRBJ2-7, with 11 bases fitting TRBD1. This CDR3 comprises 13 residues. Losses at the gene ends were 5 bases for V and 6 bases for J; bases not matched to a gene: 3. Germline CDR1 MNHEY, CDR2 SVGAGI. The CDR3 loop reads CASSTDRGLEQYF. CDR3 nucleotide sequence: TGTGCCAGCAGTACGGACAGGGGGCTCGAGCAGTACTTC.

The genes are TRBV15 and TRBJ1-6; no clear D gene. Per the germline V gene, CDR1 is LNHNV and CDR2 is YYDKDF (reference sequence). Deletions cut 0 bases from V and 5 bases from J, with 11 bases between. The CDR3 runs to 16 residues. The CDR3 region is CATSRDRAADNSPLHF. Here the CDR3 DNA reads TGTGCCACCAGCAGAGATCGGGCAGCGGATAATTCACCCCTCCACTTT.

The genes are TRBV2 and TRBJ1-1; 7 bases align to TRBD1. V lost 8 bases to trimming and J lost 4 bases; unmatched junction nucleotides: 10. CDR1 is SNHLY and CDR2 is FYNNEI in the germline V gene. This CDR3 contains 14 residues. CDR3 region: CASFLRAGGTEAFF. Here the CDR3 DNA reads TGTGCCAGCTTCCTTAGGGCAGGGGGCACTGAAGCTTTCTTT.

The CDR3 DNA reads TGTGCCAGCACTAGCGGGGCGAGAGAGACCCAGTACTTC. Its translation is CASTSGARETQYF. The chain has TRBV6-6 and TRBJ2-5, with 9 bases aligning to TRBD2. The CDR3 is made up of 13 amino acids. The ends lost 7 bases at V and 4 bases at J; junction bases unmatched: 4. CDR1 is MNHNY and CDR2 is SVGAGI in the germline V gene (reference sequence).

The chain employs TRBV24-1 and TRBJ2-3; 8 bases are a match to TRBD1. The CDR3 is made up of 14 amino acids. The germline CDR1 and CDR2 sequences are KGHDR and SFDVKD. J gave up 2 bases and V 8 bases, and 5 bases lay outside the gene matches. CDR3 residues: CATTGTGNTDTQYF. CDR3 coding DNA: TGTGCCACCACCGGGACAGGTAACACAGATACGCAGTATTTT.

V usage is TRBV24-1 and J usage is TRBJ2-1, with D possibly being TRBD1 (6 bases). Germline V lookup: CDR1 KGHDR, CDR2 SFDVKD. The CDR3 totals 14 residues. V lost 3 bases, J lost 6 bases, and 11 bases lay in between. The CDR3 loop reads CATSDGTWSNEQFF. CDR3 coding DNA: TGTGCCACCAGTGATGGGACATGGAGCAATGAGCAGTTCTTC.

The rearrangement links TRBV10-3 to TRBJ2-7; maybe TRBD2 (5 bases). Germline loops: CDR1 ENHRY, CDR2 SYGVKD. V lost 10 bases and J lost 3, with 19 bases in between. This CDR3 has 14 residues. The CDR3 sequence: CATQEDGWGYEQYF. The CDR3 nucleotides are TGTGCCACCCAGGAGGACGGCTGGGGCTACGAGCAGTACTTC.